The clone carrying this TCR beta chain was recorded once. Its matching antigen is unknown. These data originate in a study of shared clonotypes between healthy human individuals. Findings and limits, study-wide: When naive CD4 clonotypes were compared across a few donors, roughly 4.9% were shared.

The germline V gene encodes CDR1 MDHEN and CDR2 SYDVKM. Trimming took off 5 bases at V and 4 bases at J, with 14 bases between the two ends. The CDR3 sequence is 14 residues long. Libraries were prepared by immunoSEQ multiplex PCR; TCRdb keeps only in-frame clonotypes and omits some of them. The sample consists of 650,000 to 700,000 clones, 90% of them appearing once. The clonotype comes from a man aged 18 to 35 in good health. Some clones in this sample may be carry-over from other donors' samples. The rearrangement uses TRBV28 and TRBJ2-5, with a tentative D call TRBD1 (6 bases). The sequenced sample was memory CD8+ T cells from PBMCs. The sample's subset: CD45RO+ cells pooled with CCR7-negative TemRA cells. CDR3 amino acids: CASSPRTDPETQYF. DNA for the CDR3: TGTGCCAGCAGTCCCAGGACAGATCCAGAGACCCAGTACTTC.